This is a list of T cell receptor beta chains from one sample in a study of blood T cells in healthy people across ages. One entry per CDR3 protein, called by TCRdb with MiXCR from the 5' RACE reads. The table includes 750,000 or so distinct CDR3 sequences, 20% to 25% detected once. The same data also went into a second study, on T cells of mothers and their children.

The specimen sequenced was blood. Source of these receptors: a boy aged 5 to 17 in good health. CDR3s include the opening cysteine and the closing phenylalanine or tryptophan. Each record gives: J gene, clone size, V gene, D gene, CDR3 protein, CDR3 DNA. D genes are given only for firm matches. The listing skips clone size in some rows; elsewhere it reads once, few, many or a size class.

TRBJ2-7 | . | TRBV12-3/TRBV12-4 | TRBD1 | CASSFRVLGQRSYEQYF | TGTGCCAGCAGTTTCCGGGTTTTGGGACAGCGCTCCTACGAGCAGTACTTC
TRBJ1-5 | few | TRBV9 | . | CASSAGAPRTQHF | TGTGCCAGCAGCGCAGGTGCCCCTCGGACCCAGCATTTT
TRBJ2-1 | few | TRBV18 | . | CASSPQGAYNEQFF | TGTGCCAGCTCACCACAAGGAGCGTACAATGAGCAGTTCTTC
TRBJ2-7 | few | TRBV3-1 | TRBD1 | CASSHGTGIRLYEQYF | TGTGCCAGCAGCCACGGGACAGGGATTCGCCTCTACGAGCAGTACTTC
TRBJ2-1 | few | TRBV9 | TRBD2 | CACSVGAGGPLDEQFF | TGTGCCTGCAGCGTAGGAGCGGGAGGGCCACTCGATGAGCAGTTCTTC
TRBJ2-3 | . | TRBV6-2/TRBV6-3 | TRBD2 | CASRTPGLATDTQYF | TGTGCCAGCAGAACTCCGGGACTAGCCACAGATACACAGTATTTT
TRBJ2-1 | . | TRBV6-2/TRBV6-3 | . | CASTAFRVPNEQFF | TGTGCCAGCACAGCGTTCCGGGTTCCCAATGAGCAGTTCTTC
TRBJ2-7 | . | TRBV24-1 | . | CASWRGQLEIYYEQYF | TGTGCCTCATGGCGGGGACAGCTCGAAATCTACTACGAGCAGTACTTC
TRBJ2-5 | . | TRBV6-9 | . | CASNAGGQETQYF | TGTGCCAGCAACGCAGGAGGCCAAGAGACCCAGTACTTC
TRBJ2-1 | few | TRBV6-1 | TRBD2 | CASSPYQVAGIDNEQFF | TGTGCCAGCAGCCCCTACCAGGTAGCGGGGATAGACAATGAGCAGTTCTTC
TRBJ2-1 | . | TRBV11-2 | TRBD1 | CASSRGTAYNEQFF | TGTGCCAGCAGCAGGGGGACAGCCTACAATGAGCAGTTCTTC
TRBJ1-1 | many | TRBV6-1 | . | CASSEWVLGRGLSEAFF | TGTGCCAGCAGTGAGTGGGTATTGGGGAGGGGACTGTCGGAAGCTTTCTTT
TRBJ1-2 | few | TRBV6-5 | TRBD1 | CATFPPGGYYGYTF | TGTGCCACCTTCCCACCAGGGGGCTACTATGGCTACACCTTC
TRBJ2-5 | . | TRBV6-1 | TRBD2 | CASSRGASGREETQYF | TGTGCCAGCAGTCGGGGGGCTAGCGGGAGAGAAGAGACCCAGTACTTC
TRBJ1-2 | . | TRBV12-3/TRBV12-4 | . | CASSSPVGSEHPIGYTF | TGTGCCAGCAGTTCCCCCGTCGGGAGTGAGCATCCCATTGGCTACACCTTC
TRBJ2-5 | . | TRBV14 | . | CASSQDISGTRNPRLGETQYF | TGTGCCAGCAGCCAAGATATTTCCGGGACCCGAAACCCCAGGCTTGGAGAGACCCAGTACTTC
TRBJ2-1 | few | TRBV13 | TRBD2 | CASSFITSGNNEQFF | TGTGCCAGCAGCTTTATAACTAGCGGTAACAATGAGCAGTTCTTC
TRBJ1-6 | few | TRBV6-6 | . | CASRDSIPSPLHF | TGTGCCAGCAGGGACAGTATCCCTTCACCCCTCCACTTT
TRBJ2-3 | . | TRBV15 | TRBD1 | CATSGTGRPDTQYF | TGTGCCACTTCCGGGACAGGGAGGCCAGATACGCAGTATTTT
TRBJ1-2 | few | TRBV6-1 | . | CASWGRIRFNYGYTF | TGTGCCAGCTGGGGGAGGATTAGGTTCAACTATGGCTACACCTTC
TRBJ2-7 | few | TRBV29-1 | TRBD1 | CSVIQGADEQYF | TGCAGCGTGATACAGGGGGCCGACGAGCAGTACTTC
TRBJ2-4 | . | TRBV11-2 | . | CASSSLEQLAKNIQYF | TGTGCCAGCAGCTCACTCGAACAGCTAGCCAAAAACATTCAGTACTTC
TRBJ2-4 | . | TRBV29-1 | . | CSVFYPTEAKNIQYF | TGCAGCGTCTTTTACCCTACCGAGGCCAAAAACATTCAGTACTTC
TRBJ1-3 | . | TRBV14 | . | CASSQDYWIQRYSGNTIYF | TGTGCCAGCAGCCAAGATTATTGGATTCAGCGGTACTCTGGAAACACCATATATTTT
TRBJ2-7 | few | TRBV7-9 | . | CASVQGSSYERYF | TGTGCCAGCGTTCAGGGTTCCTCCTACGAGCGGTACTTC
TRBJ2-5 | . | TRBV7-7 | . | CASSATNLQETQYF | TGTGCTAGCAGCGCGACTAATCTGCAAGAGACCCAGTACTTC
TRBJ2-1 | few | TRBV29-1 | . | CSVPPGASYNEQFF | TGCAGCGTGCCCCCGGGAGCTTCCTACAATGAGCAGTTCTTC
TRBJ2-3 | few | TRBV6-5 | . | CASSEVRQDTDTQYF | TGTGCCAGCAGTGAGGTACGACAGGACACAGATACGCAGTATTTT
TRBJ2-7 | . | TRBV28 | . | CASSYKRFTGEQYF | TGTGCCAGCAGTTACAAACGCTTTACAGGCGAGCAGTACTTC
TRBJ2-7 | many | TRBV3-1 | . | CASSQDLYEQYF | TGTGCCAGCAGCCAAGACCTCTACGAGCAGTACTTC
TRBJ1-4 | . | TRBV5-1 | . | CASRSGVGETNEKLFF | TGCGCCAGCAGGAGTGGGGTTGGTGAGACTAATGAAAAACTGTTTTTT
TRBJ1-2 | . | TRBV7-9 | TRBD1 | CASSPQGALGYTF | TGTGCCAGCAGCCCCCAGGGGGCCCTGGGCTACACCTTC
TRBJ2-5 | . | TRBV3-1 | . | CASSLEELDRGETQYF | TGTGCCAGCAGCCTGGAGGAGCTAGATCGCGGGGAGACCCAGTACTTC
TRBJ2-7 | few | TRBV29-1 | . | CSVEDRGTSYEQYF | TGCAGCGTTGAAGATCGGGGCACCTCCTACGAGCAGTACTTC
TRBJ1-1 | few | TRBV5-4 | TRBD1 | CASSLAGGLGAEAFF | TGTGCCAGCAGCTTGGCAGGGGGGCTAGGCGCTGAAGCTTTCTTT
TRBJ2-3 | few | TRBV4-3 | . | CASSQERTDTQYF | TGCGCCAGCAGCCAAGAACGTACAGATACGCAGTATTTT
TRBJ2-7 | . | TRBV6-1 | TRBD2 | CAIGTSDIYEQYF | TGTGCCATCGGGACTAGCGATATCTACGAGCAGTACTTC
TRBJ1-1 | many | TRBV7-2 | . | CASSLQRGTEAFF | TGTGCCAGCAGCTTACAGCGGGGTACTGAAGCTTTCTTT
TRBJ1-5 | . | TRBV29-1 | TRBD1 | CSVETGVSNQPQHF | TGCAGCGTAGAAACAGGGGTCAGCAATCAGCCCCAGCATTTT
TRBJ2-5 | few | TRBV7-9 | . | CASSLDGGAGAQYF | TGTGCCAGCAGCTTAGACGGAGGGGCTGGGGCCCAGTACTTC
TRBJ2-1 | few | TRBV13 | . | CASSLPSGGYNEQFF | TGTGCCAGCAGCTTACCTTCAGGAGGATACAATGAGCAGTTCTTC
TRBJ1-2 | . | TRBV20-1 | . | CSARDLVGGASGYTF | TGCAGTGCTAGAGATCTAGTTGGGGGCGCGAGTGGCTACACCTTC
TRBJ1-2 | . | TRBV20-1 | TRBD1 | CSARGQVSYGYTF | TGCAGTGCGAGGGGACAGGTTAGCTATGGCTACACCTTC
TRBJ2-3 | few | TRBV7-3 | . | CASSSTGRSGDTQYF | TGTGCCAGCAGCTCGACAGGGAGGTCAGGAGATACGCAGTATTTT